This paragraph covers one T cell receptor (beta chain) sequence. The target antigen is unknown. The method was immunoSEQ multiplex PCR; TCRdb's version includes in-frame clones alone and lacks a portion of them. This table holds roughly 40,000 clones, around 87% found once. This sample was taken from a study of PD-1 blockade in classical Hodgkin lymphoma. Study-level findings and limits: Complete responders' baseline diversity resembled that of newly diagnosed patients. Reported findings placed baseline TCR diversity lower in newly diagnosed patients (compared with healthy donors).

Each patient relapsed following autologous stem cell transplantation, and prior brentuximab vedotin exposure differed. Material: peripheral blood mononuclear cells (PBMCs), obtained at baseline. The clonotype comes from a human donor with classical Hodgkin lymphoma.

This chain's CDR3 is CAIPGRLAGEQYF. DNA of the CDR3: TGTGCCATCCCAGGGCGGCTAGCGGGCGAGCAGTACTTC. The chain links TRBV7-9 to TRBJ2-7; 8 bases fit TRBD2. CDR1 and CDR2 from the germline V gene are SEHNR and FQNEAQ (reference sequence). The CDR3 is 13 amino acids. With 10 bases clipped from V and 6 bases from J, the junction kept 11 bases outside the gene matches.